Listed here are 30 T cell receptor beta chains from one sample, sequenced in a study of cytomegalovirus exposure and HLA in healthy donors. Primers for the PCR totalled 60 Vbeta and 13 Jbeta. TCRdb keeps only in-frame clones here, not all; method: immunoSEQ multiplex PCR. Among roughly 190,000 clones listed, more than 75% were seen once. The source material was PBMCs. These receptor sequences come from a man aged 40-49 years in good health and CMV-seropositive.

The chain is built from TRBV28 and TRBJ2-7; 8 bases are a match to TRBD1. CDR1 and CDR2 from the germline V gene are MDHEN and SYDVKM. Trimming cost V 5 bases and J 2 bases; bases outside gene matches: 5. This CDR3 has 14 residues. Here the CDR3 reads CASSPGTGPYEQYF. The DNA for the CDR3 is TGTGCCAGCAGTCCCGGGACAGGACCCTACGAGCAGTACTTC.

The V and J genes are TRBV16 and TRBJ1-1; 9 bases match TRBD1. The junction had 11 bases not matched to a gene; V was cut back by 5 bases and J by 4 bases. The CDR3 totals 16 residues. CDR1 is KGHSY, CDR2 FQNENV, per germline. The CDR3 DNA sequence: TGTGCCAGCAGCACAGGACAGGGGAGAGTGGCCACTGAAGCTTTCTTT. It translates to CASSTGQGRVATEAFF.

This chain connects TRBV7-9 to TRBJ1-4; D perhaps matches TRBD1 (5 bases). V lost 5 bases, J lost 4 bases, and 11 bases lay in between. Germline V CDR1 and CDR2: SEHNR, FQNEAQ (reference sequence). CDR3 length: 14 amino acids. CDR3 region: CASSERQSNEKLFF. For the CDR3, the DNA is TGTGCCAGCAGCGAGAGACAGAGTAATGAAAAACTGTTTTTT.

The chain couples TRBV7-9 to TRBJ2-3; possibly TRBD1 for D (6 bases). Trimming took off 5 bases at V and 0 bases at J, with 12 bases between the two ends. Germline values: CDR1 SEHNR, CDR2 FQNEAQ (reference sequence). CDR3 length: 15 amino acids. In nucleotides, the CDR3 is TGTGCCAGCAGCCCTACAGGGTCTAGCACAGATACGCAGTATTTT. It translates to CASSPTGSSTDTQYF. The variable domain in full, with the rest retrieved from reference TRBV7-9 and TRBJ2-3, is DTGVSQNPRHKITKRGQNVTFRCDPISEHNRLYWYRQTLGQGPEFLTYFQNEAQLEKSRLLSDRFSAERPKGSFSTLEIQRTEQGDSAMYLCASSPTGSSTDTQYFGPGTRLTVL.

The CDR3 DNA follows: TGTGCCAGCAGCTGGGGACTAGCGGTATCCTACGAGCAGTACTTC. This codes for CASSWGLAVSYEQYF. J is TRBJ2-7 and V is TRBV7-9; 11 bases fit TRBD2. Looked up from germline, CDR1 is SEHNR and CDR2 is FQNEAQ (reference sequence). The V and J ends lost 4 bases and 1 base, in that order; junction bases with no gene match: 3. The CDR3 is 15 residues long. Using reference TRBV7-9 and TRBJ2-7 for the parts outside the CDR3, the full variable domain is DTGVSQNPRHKITKRGQNVTFRCDPISEHNRLYWYRQTLGQGPEFLTYFQNEAQLEKSRLLSDRFSAERPKGSFSTLEIQRTEQGDSAMYLCASSWGLAVSYEQYFGPGTRLTVT.

This chain links TRBV5-6 with TRBJ1-2; perhaps TRBD1 as D (5 bases). The CDR3 extends over 13 amino acids. The germline V gene encodes CDR1 SGHDT and CDR2 YYEEEE. V was trimmed by 2 bases and J by 5 bases, leaving 10 bases between them. CDR3 in DNA: TGTGCCAGCAGCTTTAGGGGTGATTATGGCTACACCTTC. Protein sequence: CASSFRGDYGYTF.

The V and J genes are TRBV4-2 and TRBJ1-4; no definite D call. This CDR3 has 15 amino acids. The germline CDR1 and CDR2 sequences are LGHNA and YNFKEQ. Between the trimmed V and J ends, which lost 5 bases and 8 bases, there was a span of 18 bases. The CDR3 DNA reads as TGTGCCAGCAGCAGCGTAAGCACCGGGTCGGAAAAACTGTTTTTT. The encoded protein is CASSSVSTGSEKLFF.

This clone was counted a few times. The CDR3 nucleotides read TGTGCCAGCACGATCGGGGACGAGCAGTACTTC. Translated, it gives CASTIGDEQYF. The V gene is TRBV7-9, the J gene TRBJ2-7; a weak D match, TRBD2 (5 bases). The CDR3 extends over 11 amino acids. The V gene lost 7 bases and the J gene lost 5 bases, with 9 bases spanning the gap. The germline V gene encodes CDR1 SEHNR and CDR2 FQNEAQ (reference sequence).

In its sample, this clone was seen once. The genes are TRBV6-5 and TRBJ2-7; 13 positions match TRBD2. The V and J ends lost 2 bases and 3 bases, in that order; junction bases with no gene match: 4. Germline V CDR1 and CDR2: MNHEY, SVGAGI. CDR3 length: 16 residues. CDR3 DNA: TGTGCCAGCAGTTACCAAAGACTAGCGGGGGGCTACGAGCAGTACTTC. It codes for CASSYQRLAGGYEQYF.

The chain employs TRBV6-6 and TRBJ2-6, with D maybe TRBD1 (6 bases). Per germline, CDR1 MNHNY and CDR2 SVGAGI (reference sequence). Trimming removed 9 bases from V and 2 bases from J, with 14 bases in between. The CDR3 sequence is 15 residues long. The CDR3 sequence is CASSLYRAGANVLTF. Written as DNA, the CDR3 is TGTGCCAGTAGCCTATACAGGGCTGGGGCCAACGTCCTGACTTTC.

Remarks on this clone: Other DNA variants within this sample encode the same CDR3. The chain recombines TRBV7-9 with TRBJ1-1; 7 nucleotides align to TRBD1. CDR1 is SEHNR and CDR2 is FQNEAQ in the germline V gene (reference sequence). Unmatched junction bases numbered 1, after V lost 5 bases and J lost 1 base. The CDR3 is 13 residues long. The CDR3 here is CASSRTGNTEAFF. In nucleotides, the CDR3 is TGTGCCAGCAGCAGGACAGGGAACACTGAAGCTTTCTTT.

The chain links TRBV5-1 to TRBJ1-3; D may be TRBD1 (5 bases). Germline V gene data show CDR1 as SGHRS and CDR2 as YFSETQ. This CDR3 is built from 17 residues. V lost 0 bases and J lost 2, with 15 bases in between. As DNA, the CDR3 is TGCGCCAGCAGCTTGGTGGGGCCGGAGATGCCTGGAAACACCATATATTTT. Protein: CASSLVGPEMPGNTIYF.

CDR3 protein: CASSSGTPADIQYF. The CDR3 coding sequence is TGCGCCAGCAGCTCTGGGACACCGGCGGACATTCAGTACTTC. The rearrangement uses TRBV5-1 and TRBJ2-4, with D maybe TRBD1 (6 bases). Per the germline V gene, CDR1 is SGHRS and CDR2 is YFSETQ. This CDR3 has 14 residues. Trimming stripped 3 bases from V and 8 bases from J, with 15 bases between.

The chain employs TRBV5-4 and TRBJ2-5; 10 bases are a match to TRBD2. Germline loops: CDR1 SGHNT, CDR2 YYREEE (reference sequence). The CDR3 has 15 residues. Trimming removed 3 bases from V and 2 bases from J; junction bases left unmatched: 4. CDR3 region: CASSSLAGGQETQYF. The CDR3 DNA is TGTGCCAGCAGCTCCTTAGCGGGGGGACAAGAGACCCAGTACTTC.

This chain uses TRBV1 with TRBJ1-1; TRBD1, the table's D call, was not compared with the DNA. TRBV1 is marked as a pseudogene. The CDR3 covers 15 residues. CDR3 sequence: CTSSQPTGGWTEAFF. The CDR3 DNA is TGCACCAGCAGCCAACCGACAGGGGGCTGGACTGAAGCTTTCTTT.

The rearrangement links TRBV6-1 to TRBJ2-7, with 10 nucleotides matching TRBD1. Germline V gene data show CDR1 as MNHNS and CDR2 as SASEGT. After removal of 5 bases from V and 4 bases from J, the junction contained 8 bases not matched to a gene. CDR3 length: 15 residues. The CDR3 region is CASSPQTGGKYEQYF. The CDR3 bases are TGTGCCAGCAGTCCCCAGACAGGGGGCAAGTACGAGCAGTACTTC.

V gene TRBV5-3 combines with J gene TRBJ1-4, with 7 bases fitting TRBD1. TRBV5-3 is treated as an ORF (open reading frame) with a function not yet certain. This CDR3 comprises 13 residues. The ends lost 6 bases at V and 11 bases at J; junction bases unmatched: 10. The CDR3 bases are TGTGCCAGAAAGACAGGGCAAAGGGAGAAACTGTTTTTT. Protein: CARKTGQREKLFF.

The rearrangement uses TRBV6-4 and TRBJ1-1; D is ambiguous. V was clipped by 5 bases and J by 3 bases, with 16 bases between them. The germline V gene encodes CDR1 MRHNA and CDR2 SNTAGT. CDR3 length: 15 residues. This CDR3 reads CASSPVPGGHTEAFF. CDR3 DNA: TGTGCCAGCAGTCCCGTCCCCGGAGGGCACACTGAAGCTTTCTTT.

The V and J genes are TRBV7-9 and TRBJ2-5, with 8 positions matching TRBD1. In germline, CDR1 is SEHNR, CDR2 FQNEAQ (reference sequence). CDR3 size: 14 residues. The junction had 10 bases not matched to a gene; V was cut back by 11 bases and J by 2 bases. CDR3 residues: CAGSGGARQETQYF. The CDR3 DNA sequence: TGTGCCGGATCAGGGGGCGCGAGGCAAGAGACCCAGTACTTC.

This clone came up once. The chain links TRBV6-6 to TRBJ2-5; D is uncertain. Looked up from germline, CDR1 is MNHNY and CDR2 is SVGAGI (reference sequence). Trimming shortened V by 2 bases and J by 4 bases, and 8 bases separated the two germline ends. The CDR3 loop spans 13 amino acids. CDR3 amino acids: CASSYGRRETQYF. Written as DNA, the CDR3 is TGTGCCAGCAGTTACGGCAGGCGAGAGACCCAGTACTTC.

The chain combines TRBV7-8 with TRBJ2-1; 9 positions agree with TRBD1. The CDR3 sequence is 14 residues long. Per germline, CDR1 SGHVS and CDR2 FQNEAQ. The junction had 6 bases not matched to a gene; V was cut back by 7 bases and J by 5 bases. The CDR3 sequence: CASKPGQGNNEQFF. The CDR3 nucleotides are TGTGCCAGCAAACCGGGACAGGGAAACAATGAGCAGTTCTTC.

The V call is TRBV1, the J call TRBJ2-7; the table calls TRBD2, which could not be checked here. TRBV1 is shown as a pseudogene. CDR3 length: 14 residues. CDR3 loop: CTSSQDGTRYEQYF. As DNA, the CDR3 is TGCACCAGCAGCCAAGATGGGACTCGGTACGAGCAGTACTTC.

In the case of this clone: The same CDR3 also results from other DNA sequences found in this sample. The DNA for the CDR3 is TGTGCCAGCAGCTTGGAGGGTAGCGGAACCTACGAGCAGTACTTC. Its protein product is CASSLEGSGTYEQYF. V gene TRBV5-4 combines with J gene TRBJ2-7; D is possibly TRBD2 (6 bases). The CDR3 spans 15 residues. V lost 0 bases and J lost 2, with 12 bases in between. Germline CDR1 reads SGHNT; CDR2 reads YYREEE (reference sequence).

This clone was detected once. The chain joins TRBV4-1 to TRBJ2-3; 12 bases agree with TRBD2. Germline CDR1 and CDR2: MGHRA and YSYEKL. This CDR3 is 16 amino acids long. The trim removed 6 bases at V and 4 bases at J, leaving 8 bases unmatched. The CDR3 sequence: CASRRDLAGGPDTQYF. CDR3 in DNA: TGCGCCAGCAGACGGGATCTAGCGGGAGGGCCAGATACGCAGTATTTT.

CDR3 nucleotides: TGTGCCAGCAGCTTAGTCGACAGGGGGGGAGAAAAACTGTTTTTT. It specifies CASSLVDRGGEKLFF. The genes are TRBV7-6 and TRBJ1-4, with TRBD1 matching over 9 bases. The CDR3 is made up of 15 amino acids. Trimming at V came to 1 base and at J to 8 bases, leaving 5 bases not matched to a gene. Per germline, CDR1 SGHVS and CDR2 FNYEAQ.

This clone was counted a single time. The J gene is TRBJ1-5, the V gene TRBV7-9, with 8 bases that match TRBD1. In germline, CDR1 is SEHNR, CDR2 FQNEAQ (reference sequence). Trimming took 4 bases from V and 4 from J; bases not matched to a gene: 6. This CDR3 contains 15 residues. CDR3 residues: CASSSPGDRNQPQHF. The CDR3 DNA follows: TGTGCCAGCAGCTCGCCAGGGGACAGGAATCAGCCCCAGCATTTT.

The chain carries TRBV11-3 and TRBJ2-4; the D gene is possibly TRBD1 (6 bases). V lost 5 bases, J lost 13 bases, and 21 bases lay in between. The CDR3 extends over 14 amino acids. The V gene's germline CDR1 is SGHNT and CDR2 YENEEA. This CDR3 reads CASSPRWETGPQYF. The CDR3 DNA follows: TGTGCCAGCAGCCCCCGATGGGAGACAGGCCCCCAGTACTTC. Full variable domain (rest looked up from reference TRBV11-3 and TRBJ2-4): EAGVVQSPRYKIIEKKQPVAFWCNPISGHNTLYWYLQNLGQGPELLIRYENEEAVDDSQLPKDRFSAERLKGVDSTLKIQPAELGDSAVYLCASSPRWETGPQYFGAGTRLSVL.

The chain is built from TRBV2 and TRBJ2-1; D is perhaps TRBD2 (6 bases). Looked up from germline, CDR1 is SNHLY and CDR2 is FYNNEI. The CDR3 is made up of 14 amino acids. The V end was cut by 5 bases, the J end by 2 bases, with 10 bases between. The CDR3 DNA sequence: TGTGCCAGCAGTCCGGGACTGGCCTACAATGAGCAGTTCTTC. Protein: CASSPGLAYNEQFF. Complete variable domain (other parts from reference TRBV2 and TRBJ2-1): EPEVTQTPSHQVTQMGQEVILRCVPISNHLYFYWYRQILGQKVEFLVSFYNNEISEKSEIFDDQFSVERPDGSNFTLKIRSTKLEDSAMYFCASSPGLAYNEQFFGPGTRLTVL.

The chain couples TRBV5-6 to TRBJ1-2; D possibly corresponds to TRBD1 (6 bases). The V gene lost 4 bases and the J gene lost 3 bases, with 19 bases spanning the gap. The V gene's germline CDR1 is SGHDT and CDR2 YYEEEE. CDR3 length: 16 residues. As DNA, the CDR3 is TGTGCCAGCAGCCGCGCGGGGGGGCGCATGGACTATGGCTACACCTTC. Translation gives CASSRAGGRMDYGYTF.

V and J are TRBV11-1 and TRBJ2-7; 8 positions agree with TRBD1. Germline V gene sequence: CDR1 SGHAT, CDR2 FQDESV (reference sequence). This CDR3 contains 15 residues. Trimming removed 5 bases from V and 5 bases from J; junction bases left unmatched: 11. The CDR3 region has the DNA TGTGCCAGCAGCGCGGGACAGGACGTCAGCCACGAGCAGTACTTC. This translates into CASSAGQDVSHEQYF.